This T cell receptor (beta chain) was recovered during a study of response to subunit inactivated influenza vaccine. TCRdb analysed the RT-PCR reads with MiXCR anew, one entry per CDR3 protein. The sample lists about 650,000 distinct CDR3 sequences; 15% to 19% were seen once. The table lists this clonotype with a few counts. Its antigen is as yet unknown. Germline trimming cut 2 bases from V and 5 bases from J; bases unmatched to any gene: 9. The CDR3 is 16 residues long. Germline V lookup: CDR1 MNHEY, CDR2 SVGEGT. The study's findings and limits: The study's authors posited that every seasonal influenza vaccination enlists few new T cells.

The rearrangement links TRBV6-2 or TRBV6-3 to TRBJ2-3; 8 bases are shared with TRBD2. Sample: PBMCs from blood, taken roughly 12 days after vaccination. This TCR came from a man in his fifties or sixties who received an inactivated influenza vaccine. In DNA form, the CDR3 reads TGTGCCAGCAGTTACCTTCCGGGGGGGCCAAGAGATACGCAGTATTTT. Encoded protein: CASSYLPGGPRDTQYF.